These 3 T cell receptor beta chains came from one sample sequenced in a study of neoadjuvant anti-PD-1 for oral cavity cancer. Sequencing was performed with immunoSEQ multiplex PCR; in TCRdb, only in-frame clones are kept and a portion is missing. Of 5,500 to 8,000 clones listed, 76% are singletons. The input for sequencing was PBMCs, taken before nivolumab (anti-PD-1) treatment. Source of these receptors: a person aged 35-79 years with oral cavity squamous cell carcinoma.

The chain links TRBV28 to TRBJ1-4; D not resolved. Germline V lookup: CDR1 MDHEN, CDR2 SYDVKM. V lost 6 bases and J lost 3, with 8 bases in between. This CDR3 comprises 13 residues. CDR3 in DNA: TGTGCCAGCAGAATGAGGGCTAATGAAAAACTGTTTTTT. It yields the protein CASRMRANEKLFF.

This chain links TRBV2 with TRBJ2-7; D is ambiguous. Trimming removed 6 bases at V and 6 bases at J, with 9 bases between. The CDR3 is 11 residues long. From germline, CDR1 is SNHLY and CDR2 FYNNEI. As DNA, the CDR3 is TGTGCCAGCAGCTCTATGGGCGAGCAGTACTTC. It is translated as CASSSMGEQYF. Full variable domain (rest looked up from reference TRBV2 and TRBJ2-7): EPEVTQTPSHQVTQMGQEVILRCVPISNHLYFYWYRQILGQKVEFLVSFYNNEISEKSEIFDDQFSVERPDGSNFTLKIRSTKLEDSAMYFCASSSMGEQYFGPGTRLTVT.

In its sample, this clone was seen a few times. The CDR3 spells CASTPYRVTEAFF. The CDR3 nucleotides read TGTGCCAGCACCCCATACAGGGTCACTGAAGCTTTCTTT. The V and J genes are TRBV7-2 and TRBJ1-1, with TRBD1 as a possible D gene (6 bases). This CDR3 comprises 13 residues. CDR1 and CDR2 from the germline V gene are SGHTA and FQGNSA. The V end was cut by 7 bases, the J end by 4 bases, with 13 bases between.